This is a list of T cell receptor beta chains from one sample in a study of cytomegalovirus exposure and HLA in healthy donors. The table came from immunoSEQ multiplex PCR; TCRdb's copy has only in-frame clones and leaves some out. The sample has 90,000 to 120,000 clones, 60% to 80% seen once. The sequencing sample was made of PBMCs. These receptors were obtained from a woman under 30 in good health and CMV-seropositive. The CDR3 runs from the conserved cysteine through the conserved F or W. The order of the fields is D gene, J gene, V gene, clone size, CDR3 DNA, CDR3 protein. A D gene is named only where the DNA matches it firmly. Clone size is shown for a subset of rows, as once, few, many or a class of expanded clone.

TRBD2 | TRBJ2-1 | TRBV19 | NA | TGTGCCAGTAGTATGGTGATAGCGGGAGGCTATGAGCAGTTCTTC | CASSMVIAGGYEQFF
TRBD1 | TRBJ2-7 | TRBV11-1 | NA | TGTGCCAGCAGCAGGGGACAGGTGAGCTCCTACGAGCAGTACTTC | CASSRGQVSSYEQYF
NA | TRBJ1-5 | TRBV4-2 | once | TGTGCCAGCAGCCAAGATACACAGCTAAATCAGCCCCAGCATTTT | CASSQDTQLNQPQHF
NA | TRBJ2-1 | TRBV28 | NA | TGTGCCAGCAGTTTAGGTGGGGGGTTCTACAATGAGCAGTTCTTC | CASSLGGGFYNEQFF
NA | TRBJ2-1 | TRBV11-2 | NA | TGTGCCAGCAGCTTAGTCAGTTATGAGCAGTTCTTC | CASSLVSYEQFF
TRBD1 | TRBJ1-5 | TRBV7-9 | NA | TGTGCCAGCAGCGCCCGGGACAGGGGTTCCCAGCATTTT | CASSARDRGSQHF
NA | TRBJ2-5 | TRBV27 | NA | TGTGCCAGCAGTTTAGCCAGCCAAGAGACCCAGTACTTC | CASSLASQETQYF
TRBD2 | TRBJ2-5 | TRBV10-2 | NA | TGCGCCAGCAGCGAGACTAGCGGGACACAAGAGACCCAGTACTTC | CASSETSGTQETQYF
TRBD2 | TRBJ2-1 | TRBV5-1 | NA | TGCGCCAGCAGCTTGGGACGAGGGGCGGGAGGACCCAATGAGCAGTTCTTC | CASSLGRGAGGPNEQFF
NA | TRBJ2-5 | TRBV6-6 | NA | TGTGCCAGCACCCTCGGGCAGGGGCACCAAGAGACCCAGTACTTC | CASTLGQGHQETQYF
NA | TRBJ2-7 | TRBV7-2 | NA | TGTGCCAGCAGCTTAATTTCTCTTAGCTCCTACGAGCAGTACTTC | CASSLISLSSYEQYF
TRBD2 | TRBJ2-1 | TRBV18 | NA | TGTGCCAGCTCAAGGACTAGCGGGAACGGAAATGAGCAGTTCTTC | CASSRTSGNGNEQFF
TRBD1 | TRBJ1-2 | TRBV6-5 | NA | TGTGCCAGCAGTTACGAAGGACAGGGGGCAAGAGGCTACACCTTC | CASSYEGQGARGYTF
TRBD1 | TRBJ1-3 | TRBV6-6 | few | TGTGCCAGCAGTTACATAGTGACAGGGGCTGGAAACACCATATATTTT | CASSYIVTGAGNTIYF
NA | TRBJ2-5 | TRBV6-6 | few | TGTGCCAGCAGTTACCGGGACTCCTTTCAAGAGACCCAGTACTTC | CASSYRDSFQETQYF
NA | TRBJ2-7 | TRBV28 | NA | TGTGCCAGCAGTTCCTGGGGCCAGGAGCAGTACTTC | CASSSWGQEQYF
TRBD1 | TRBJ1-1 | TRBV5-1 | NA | TGCGCCAGCGGCCAGGGGACAGGGGGTACTGAAGCTTTCTTT | CASGQGTGGTEAFF
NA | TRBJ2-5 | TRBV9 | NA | TGTGCCAGCACCCCTCGGACAGCTCAAGAGACCCAGTACTTC | CASTPRTAQETQYF